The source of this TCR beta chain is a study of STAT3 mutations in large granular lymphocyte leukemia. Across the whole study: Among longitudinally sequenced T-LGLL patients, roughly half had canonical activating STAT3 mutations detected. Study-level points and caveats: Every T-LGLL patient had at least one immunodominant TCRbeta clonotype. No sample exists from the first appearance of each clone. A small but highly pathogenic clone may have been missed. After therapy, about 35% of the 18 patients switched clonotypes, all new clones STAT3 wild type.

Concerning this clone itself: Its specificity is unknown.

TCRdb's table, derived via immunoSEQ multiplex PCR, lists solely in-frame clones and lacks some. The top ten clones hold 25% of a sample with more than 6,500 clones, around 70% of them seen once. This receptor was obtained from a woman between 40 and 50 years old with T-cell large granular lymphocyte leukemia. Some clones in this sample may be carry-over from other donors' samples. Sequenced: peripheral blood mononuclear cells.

CDR3 protein: CASSLEVSPLHF. The DNA of the CDR3 is TGTGCCAGCAGCTTGGAAGTTTCACCCCTCCACTTT. This chain links TRBV7-2 with TRBJ1-6; no firm D call. Trimming shortened V by 3 bases and J by 9 bases, and 6 bases separated the two germline ends. The germline gives CDR1 SGHTA, CDR2 FQGNSA. The CDR3 loop spans 12 amino acids.